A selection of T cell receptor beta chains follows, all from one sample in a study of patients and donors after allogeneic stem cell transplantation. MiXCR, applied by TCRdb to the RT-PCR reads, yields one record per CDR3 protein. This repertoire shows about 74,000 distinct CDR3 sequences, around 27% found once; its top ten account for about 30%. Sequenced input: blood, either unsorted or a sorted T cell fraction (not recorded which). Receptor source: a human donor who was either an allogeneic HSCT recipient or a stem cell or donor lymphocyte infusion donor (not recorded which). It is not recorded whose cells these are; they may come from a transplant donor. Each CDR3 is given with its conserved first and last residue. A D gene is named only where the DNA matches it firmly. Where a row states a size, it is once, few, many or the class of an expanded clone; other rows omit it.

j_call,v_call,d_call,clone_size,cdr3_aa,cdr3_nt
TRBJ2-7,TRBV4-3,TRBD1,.,CASSQVTGGLEQYF,TGCGCCAGCAGCCAAGTGACAGGGGGCCTCGAGCAGTACTTC
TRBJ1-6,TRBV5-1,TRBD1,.,CASSLISRGNSPLHF,TGCGCCAGCAGCTTGATATCCAGGGGGAATTCACCCCTCCACTTT
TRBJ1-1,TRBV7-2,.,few,CASSFNLNTEAFF,TGTGCCAGCAGCTTTAACCTAAACACTGAAGCTTTCTTT
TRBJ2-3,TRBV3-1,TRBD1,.,CASSLWTGPFPDTQYF,TGTGCCAGCAGCCTTTGGACAGGGCCTTTCCCGGATACGCAGTATTTT
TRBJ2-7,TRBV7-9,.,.,CASSPRDGYEQYF,TGTGCCAGCAGCCCACGGGATGGGTACGAGCAGTACTTC
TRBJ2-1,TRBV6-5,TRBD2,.,CASLARGEVHEQFF,TGTGCCAGCTTGGCGCGGGGGGAAGTCCATGAGCAGTTCTTC
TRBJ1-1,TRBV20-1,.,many,CSARDRVGYTEAFF,TGCAGTGCTAGAGACAGGGTGGGGTACACTGAAGCTTTCTTT
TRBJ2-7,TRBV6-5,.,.,CASSYYLAGPDEQYF,TGTGCCAGCAGTTACTACCTGGCGGGGCCGGACGAGCAGTACTTC
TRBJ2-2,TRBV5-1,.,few,CASSLAKTKLGELFF,TGCGCCAGCAGCTTGGCGAAGACTAAACTCGGGGAGCTGTTTTTT
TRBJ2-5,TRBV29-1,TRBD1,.,CSARTGGQETQYF,TGCAGCGCCAGGACAGGGGGCCAAGAGACCCAGTACTTC
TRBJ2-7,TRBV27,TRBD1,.,CASSPLTGGLYEQYF,TGTGCCAGCAGTCCCCTGACAGGGGGCTTGTACGAGCAGTACTTC
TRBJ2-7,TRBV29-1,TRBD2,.,CSVVAGGPYEQYF,TGCAGCGTTGTGGCGGGGGGACCCTACGAGCAGTACTTC
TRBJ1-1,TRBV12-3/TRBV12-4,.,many,CASSLLRMNTEAFF,TGTGCCAGCAGTTTACTTCGTATGAACACTGAAGCTTTCTTT
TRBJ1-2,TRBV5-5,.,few,CASSWVVYDYGYTF,TGTGCCAGCAGCTGGGTGGTGTACGACTATGGCTACACCTTC
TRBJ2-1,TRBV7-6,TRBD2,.,CASSLRAGLAGNEQFF,TGTGCCAGCAGCTTACGGGCGGGACTAGCGGGAAATGAGCAGTTCTTC
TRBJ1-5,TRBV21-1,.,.,CASSGDLIWEESNQPQHF,TGTGCCAGCAGCGGGGACCTTATATGGGAAGAAAGCAATCAGCCCCAGCATTTT
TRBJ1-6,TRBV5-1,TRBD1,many,CASSLALTGGNSPLHF,TGCGCCAGCAGCTTGGCCCTGACAGGGGGGAATTCACCCCTCCACTTT
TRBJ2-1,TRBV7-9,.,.,CASSPLSSYNEQFF,TGTGCCAGCAGCCCTCTGAGCTCCTACAATGAGCAGTTCTTC
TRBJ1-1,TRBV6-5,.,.,CASRAGKNTEAFF,TGTGCCAGCAGAGCAGGGAAGAACACTGAAGCTTTCTTT
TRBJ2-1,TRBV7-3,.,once,CASSLNRHLPYNEQFF,TGTGCCAGCAGCTTAAATCGACACCTACCCTACAATGAGCAGTTCTTC
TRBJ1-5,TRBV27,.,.,CASSPQGRNQPQHF,TGTGCCAGCAGTCCCCAGGGACGGAATCAGCCCCAGCATTTT
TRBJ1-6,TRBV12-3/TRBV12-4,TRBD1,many,CASSSPFGTAGSPLHF,TGTGCCAGCAGTTCCCCGTTCGGGACAGCAGGATCACCCCTCCACTTT
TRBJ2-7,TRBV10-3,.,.,CAISEIGTYEQYF,TGTGCCATCAGTGAAATCGGAACCTACGAGCAGTACTTC
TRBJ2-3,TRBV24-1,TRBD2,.,CATGTSRGDTQYF,TGTGCCACCGGGACTAGCAGAGGGGATACGCAGTATTTT
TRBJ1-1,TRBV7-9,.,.,CASSLQGIEAFF,TGTGCCAGCAGCTTACAGGGAATTGAAGCTTTCTTT